Presented here are 14 T cell receptor beta chains from one specimen sequenced in a study of blood T cell repertoires in COVID-19. Profiling relied on immunoSEQ multiplex PCR, and the TCRdb table lists in-frame clones only, not all of them. Altogether 210,000 or so clones are present, 70% to 90% being singletons, with the ten largest covering 4.5% to 5.5%. Sequenced: peripheral blood. Source of these receptors: a man in his forties or fifties with COVID-19, enrolled during active disease.

The J gene is TRBJ1-5, the V gene TRBV20-1; D is unclear. With 3 bases removed from V and 4 bases from J, the gap between germline ends came to 10 bases. Germline loops: CDR1 DFQATT, CDR2 SNEGSKA (reference sequence). The CDR3 consists of 13 residues. The DNA for the CDR3 is TGCAGTGCTAGTCCAACAATTAATCAGCCCCAGCATTTT. Its protein product is CSASPTINQPQHF.

The rearrangement uses TRBV15 and TRBJ2-7, with a weak D call TRBD1 (6 bases). Trimming removed 3 bases from V and 0 bases from J, with 9 bases in between. This CDR3 has 14 amino acids. The germline V gene encodes CDR1 LNHNV and CDR2 YYDKDF (reference sequence). In DNA, the CDR3 is TGTGCCACCAGCAGCGACAGGCTCTCCTACGAGCAGTACTTC. Amino acid sequence: CATSSDRLSYEQYF.

The chain links TRBV2 to TRBJ2-7; D is perhaps TRBD1 (5 bases). The CDR3 runs to 13 residues. Germline V gene data show CDR1 as SNHLY and CDR2 as FYNNEI. Between the trimmed V and J ends, which lost 8 bases and 2 bases, there was a span of 13 bases. This CDR3 reads CASRSDSPYEQYF. CDR3 nucleotides: TGTGCCAGCCGATCCGACAGCCCCTACGAGCAGTACTTC.

V is TRBV28 and J is TRBJ1-2; D might be TRBD1 (5 bases). Germline lookup yields CDR1 MDHEN and CDR2 SYDVKM. This CDR3 spans 12 amino acids. V lost 10 bases and J lost 8, with 17 bases in between. The CDR3 nucleotides read TGTGCCACCTCGCGGCGGGGCTACGGCTACACCTTC. Residues: CATSRRGYGYTF.

The rearrangement links TRBV7-8 to TRBJ1-4; 7 nucleotides agree with TRBD1. The CDR3 consists of 16 residues. Germline assignment: CDR1 SGHVS and CDR2 FQNEAQ. Germline trimming cut 4 bases from V and 4 bases from J; bases unmatched to any gene: 9. CDR3 protein: CASSWTTGVNNEKLFF. Written as DNA, the CDR3 is TGTGCCAGCAGCTGGACCACAGGGGTGAATAATGAAAAACTGTTTTTT.

Only one count was recorded for this clone. The chain is built from TRBV7-2 and TRBJ2-7, with D possibly matching TRBD2 (6 bases). With 5 bases removed from V and 7 bases from J, the gap between germline ends came to 21 bases. Germline V gives CDR1 SGHTA, CDR2 FQGNSA. The CDR3 is made up of 15 amino acids. The CDR3 loop reads CASSDSGTTLREQYF. The CDR3 nucleotides read TGTGCCAGCAGCGATAGCGGAACTACGTTACGGGAGCAGTACTTC.

This rearrangement joins TRBV2 to TRBJ2-2; weak D call: TRBD2 (6 bases). The germline V and J ends were trimmed by 4 bases and 8 bases, with 17 bases remaining between them. The CDR3 contains 15 residues. Germline V lookup: CDR1 SNHLY, CDR2 FYNNEI. CDR3 bases: TGTGCCAGCAGTGGCGGGGTAGACCTTCGGGGGGAGCTGTTTTTT. This encodes CASSGGVDLRGELFF.

The chain combines TRBV5-6 with TRBJ2-5; 7 bases agree with TRBD2. Germline CDR1 is SGHDT and CDR2 is YYEEEE. V was pared by 3 bases and J by 4 bases, with 9 bases of the junction left unmatched. The CDR3 totals 15 residues. CDR3 coding DNA: TGTGCCAGCAGCTCCCGAGCGGGGTTTGGAGAGACCCAGTACTTC. Translating gives CASSSRAGFGETQYF.

The V and J genes are TRBV4-2 and TRBJ2-3; 10 bases line up with TRBD2. Germline CDR1 is LGHNA and CDR2 is YNFKEQ. The CDR3 extends over 17 amino acids. Unmatched junction bases numbered 8, after V lost 0 bases and J lost 5 bases. The DNA of the CDR3 is TGTGCCAGCAGCCAAGATACGGGACTAGCGTCTCTAGATACGCAGTATTTT. Its translation is CASSQDTGLASLDTQYF.

This clone was seen once. The chain joins TRBV6-4 to TRBJ2-5; TRBD2 is a possible D gene (6 bases). CDR3 length: 14 residues. V was cut by 7 bases and J by 5 bases, with 17 bases left in between. The germline gives CDR1 MRHNA, CDR2 SNTAGT. The CDR3 DNA follows: TGTGCCAGCAATCGGGACTCCAATGGGGAGACCCAGTACTTC. It specifies CASNRDSNGETQYF.

V is TRBV7-2 and J is TRBJ1-3; D is undetermined. This CDR3 spans 16 amino acids. In germline, CDR1 is SGHTA, CDR2 FQGNSA. The germline V and J ends were trimmed by 4 bases and 0 bases, with 13 bases remaining between them. Here the CDR3 reads CASSSGLLSSGNTIYF. The CDR3 nucleotides read TGTGCCAGCAGCTCCGGACTTCTTTCCTCTGGAAACACCATATATTTT.

Here the CDR3 reads CASSQSGLAGGPSYNEQFF. The CDR3, as DNA: TGCGCCAGCAGCCAATCCGGACTAGCGGGGGGGCCTTCCTACAATGAGCAGTTCTTC. The chain joins TRBV4-1 to TRBJ2-1, with 15 bases identical to TRBD2. Germline-derived CDR1 and CDR2 are MGHRA and YSYEKL. This CDR3 comprises 19 residues. The junction had 6 bases not matched to a gene; V was cut back by 2 bases and J by 1 base.

The chain links TRBV30 to TRBJ2-7, with a tentative D call TRBD1 (5 bases). The CDR3 length is 12 residues. Germline-derived CDR1 and CDR2 are GTSNPN and SVGIG (reference sequence). Trimming removed 4 bases from V and 6 bases from J, with 13 bases in between. CDR3 protein: CAWTRGAAEQYF. CDR3 in DNA: TGTGCCTGGACAAGGGGTGCCGCCGAGCAGTACTTC.

V gene TRBV5-6 combines with J gene TRBJ1-6; 10 nucleotides match TRBD1. Germline trimming cut 0 bases from V and 9 bases from J; bases unmatched to any gene: 0. The CDR3 extends over 14 amino acids. CDR1 and CDR2 from the germline V gene are SGHDT and YYEEEE. The CDR3 sequence is CASSLGQGASPLHF. The DNA for the CDR3 is TGTGCCAGCAGCTTGGGACAGGGGGCTTCACCCCTCCACTTT. The full variable domain, with the rest looked up from reference TRBV5-6 and TRBJ1-6, is DAGVTQSPTHLIKTRGQQVTLRCSPKSGHDTVSWYQQALGQGPQFIFQYYEEEERQRGNFPDRFSGHQFPNYSSELNVNALLLGDSALYLCASSLGQGASPLHFGNGTRLTVT.